This T cell receptor beta chain originates from a study of T-cell memory formation after mild COVID-19. Study-level background: Largely, the TCR clusters proved donor specific. General study points: Mainly CM and EM harbored the contracting CD4+ clones; mainly EMRA harbored the CD8+ ones.

Germline lookup yields CDR1 LNHDA and CDR2 SQIVND (reference sequence). This CDR3 region has 14 residues. V was trimmed by 4 bases and J by 2 bases, leaving 10 bases between them. About this clonotype itself: Antigen unknown.

TCRdb called the 5' RACE reads again in MiXCR, with one record for every CDR3 protein. The sample holds roughly 320,000 distinct CDR3 sequences, 25% to 30% seen once. The source is an adult woman who had mild COVID-19 (a few samples of this study predate the infection). Cell type and time point are not known. Sequencing used PBMCs or a T cell subset sorted from them (not recorded which). J is TRBJ2-3 and V is TRBV19; D tentatively reads TRBD1 or TRBD2 (5 bases each). The CDR3 region has the DNA TGTGCCAGTAGTAGTGGGACCCCCACAGATACGCAGTATTTT. Translating gives CASSSGTPTDTQYF.